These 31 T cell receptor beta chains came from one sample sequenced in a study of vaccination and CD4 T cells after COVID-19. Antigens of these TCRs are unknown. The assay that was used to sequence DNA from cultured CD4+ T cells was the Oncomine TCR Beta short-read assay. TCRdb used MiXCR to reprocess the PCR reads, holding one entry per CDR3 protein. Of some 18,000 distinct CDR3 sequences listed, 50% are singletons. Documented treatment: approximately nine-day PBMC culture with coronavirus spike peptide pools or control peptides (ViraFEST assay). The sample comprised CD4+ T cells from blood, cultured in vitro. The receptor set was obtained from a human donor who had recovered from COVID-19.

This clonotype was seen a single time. The CDR3 DNA follows: TGTGCCAGCACCGAGGTAGCGGGAGGATCTTGGAATGAGCAGTTCTTC. Its translation: CASTEVAGGSWNEQFF. V is TRBV27 and J is TRBJ2-1; TRBD2 matches at 10 bases. Losses at the gene ends were 7 bases for V and 7 bases for J; bases not matched to a gene: 13. The CDR3 is made up of 16 amino acids. CDR1 and CDR2 from the germline V gene are MNHEY and SMNVEV (reference sequence).

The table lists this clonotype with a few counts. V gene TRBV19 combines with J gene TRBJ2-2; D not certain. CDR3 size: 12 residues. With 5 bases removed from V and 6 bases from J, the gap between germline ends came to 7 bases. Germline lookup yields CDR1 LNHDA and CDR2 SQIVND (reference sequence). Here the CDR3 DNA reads TGTGCCAGTAGTCCCCCCCCCGGGGAGCTGTTTTTT. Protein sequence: CASSPPPGELFF.

As DNA, the CDR3 is TGTGCCTGGACACGAGGTCAGGATCAGCCCCAGCATTTT. It codes for CAWTRGQDQPQHF. The chain joins TRBV30 to TRBJ1-5; D unresolved. This CDR3 comprises 13 residues. V was clipped by 4 bases and J by 5 bases, with 12 bases between them. Germline assignment: CDR1 GTSNPN and CDR2 SVGIG (reference sequence).

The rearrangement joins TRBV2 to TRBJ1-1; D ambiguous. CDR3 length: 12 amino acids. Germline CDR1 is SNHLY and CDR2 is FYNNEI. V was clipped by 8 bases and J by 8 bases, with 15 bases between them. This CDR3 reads CASGTENGEAFF. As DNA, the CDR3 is TGTGCCAGCGGAACCGAGAATGGAGAAGCTTTCTTT.

CDR3 protein: CASGRGLYEQYF. CDR3 nucleotide sequence: TGCGCCAGCGGCAGGGGGCTCTACGAGCAGTACTTC. This rearrangement joins TRBV10-2 to TRBJ2-7; 8 bases map to TRBD1. Losses at the gene ends were 8 bases for V and 3 bases for J; bases not matched to a gene: 3. The CDR3 contains 12 residues. Germline V gene lookup returns CDR1 WSHSY and CDR2 SAAADI.

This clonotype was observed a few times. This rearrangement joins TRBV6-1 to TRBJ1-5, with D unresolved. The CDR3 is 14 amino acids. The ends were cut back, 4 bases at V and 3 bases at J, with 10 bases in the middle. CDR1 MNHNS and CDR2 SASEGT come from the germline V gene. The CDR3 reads CASSAGLPNQPQHF. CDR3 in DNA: TGTGCCAGCAGTGCCGGACTTCCCAATCAGCCCCAGCATTTT.

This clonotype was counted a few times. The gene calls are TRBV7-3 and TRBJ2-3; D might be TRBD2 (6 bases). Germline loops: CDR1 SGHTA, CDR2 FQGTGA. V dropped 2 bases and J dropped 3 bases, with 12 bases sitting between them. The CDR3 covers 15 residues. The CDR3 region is CASSLGGLATDTQYF. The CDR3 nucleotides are TGTGCCAGCAGCTTAGGAGGGCTAGCAACAGATACGCAGTATTTT.

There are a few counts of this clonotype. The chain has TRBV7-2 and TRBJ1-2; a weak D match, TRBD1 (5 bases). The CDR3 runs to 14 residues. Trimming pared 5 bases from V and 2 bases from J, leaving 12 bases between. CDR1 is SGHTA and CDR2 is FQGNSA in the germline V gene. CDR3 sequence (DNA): TGTGCCAGCAGCCCATCGACAGAAAACTATGGCTACACCTTC. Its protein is CASSPSTENYGYTF. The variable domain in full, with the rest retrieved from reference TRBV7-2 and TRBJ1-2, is GAGVSQSPSNKVTEKGKDVELRCDPISGHTALYWYRQSLGQGLEFLIYFQGNSAPDKSGLPSDRFSAERTGGSVSTLTIQRTQQEDSAVYLCASSPSTENYGYTFGSGTRLTVV.

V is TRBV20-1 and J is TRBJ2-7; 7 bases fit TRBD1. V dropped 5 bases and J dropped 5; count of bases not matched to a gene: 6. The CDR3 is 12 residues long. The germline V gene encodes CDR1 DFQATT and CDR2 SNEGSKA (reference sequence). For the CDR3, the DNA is TGCAGTGCTCGCGACAGGGCTCACGAGCAGTACTTC. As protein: CSARDRAHEQYF.

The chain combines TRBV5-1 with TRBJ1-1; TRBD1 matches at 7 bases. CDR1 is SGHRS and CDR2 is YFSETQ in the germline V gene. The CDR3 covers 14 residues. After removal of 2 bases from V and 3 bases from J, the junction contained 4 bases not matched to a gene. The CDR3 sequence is CASSLQGSDTEAFF. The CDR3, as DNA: TGCGCCAGCAGCTTACAGGGGAGTGACACTGAAGCTTTCTTT.

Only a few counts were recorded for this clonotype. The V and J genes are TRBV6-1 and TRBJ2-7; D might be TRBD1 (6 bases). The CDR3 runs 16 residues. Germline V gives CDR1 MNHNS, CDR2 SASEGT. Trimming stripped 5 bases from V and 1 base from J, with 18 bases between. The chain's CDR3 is CASSPYPGQGSYEQYF. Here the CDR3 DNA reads TGTGCCAGCAGTCCCTACCCCGGTCAGGGGTCCTACGAGCAGTACTTC.

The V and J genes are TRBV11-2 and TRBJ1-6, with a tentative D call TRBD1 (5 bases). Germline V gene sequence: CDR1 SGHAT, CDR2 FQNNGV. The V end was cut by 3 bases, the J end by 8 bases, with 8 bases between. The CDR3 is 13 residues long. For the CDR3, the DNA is TGTGCCAGCAGCTTGACAGAGGATTCACCCCTCCACTTT. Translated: CASSLTEDSPLHF.

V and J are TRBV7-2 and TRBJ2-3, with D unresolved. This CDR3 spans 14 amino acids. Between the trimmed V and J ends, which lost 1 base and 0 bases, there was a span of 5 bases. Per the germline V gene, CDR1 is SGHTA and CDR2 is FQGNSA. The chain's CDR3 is CASSLVSSTDTQYF. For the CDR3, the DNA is TGTGCCAGCAGCTTAGTTTCCAGCACAGATACGCAGTATTTT.

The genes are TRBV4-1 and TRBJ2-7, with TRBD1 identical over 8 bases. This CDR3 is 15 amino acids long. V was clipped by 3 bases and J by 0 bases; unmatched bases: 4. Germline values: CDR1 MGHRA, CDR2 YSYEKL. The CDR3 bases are TGCGCCAGCAGCCAGGCAGGGGGCCGCTCCTACGAGCAGTACTTC. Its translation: CASSQAGGRSYEQYF.

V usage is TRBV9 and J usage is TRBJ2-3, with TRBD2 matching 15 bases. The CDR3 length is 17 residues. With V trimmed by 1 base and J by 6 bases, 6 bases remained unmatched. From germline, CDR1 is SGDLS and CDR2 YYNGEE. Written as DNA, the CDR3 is TGTGCCAGCAGCGTATTAGGAGGACTAGCGGGAGGGGATACGCAGTATTTT. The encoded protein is CASSVLGGLAGGDTQYF.

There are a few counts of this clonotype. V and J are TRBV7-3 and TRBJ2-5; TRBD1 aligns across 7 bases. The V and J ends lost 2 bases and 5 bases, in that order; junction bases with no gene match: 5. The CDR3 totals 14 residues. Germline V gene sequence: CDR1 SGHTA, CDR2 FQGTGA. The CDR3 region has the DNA TGTGCCAGCAGCTTAGGGACGGGACAGGAGACCCAGTACTTC. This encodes CASSLGTGQETQYF.

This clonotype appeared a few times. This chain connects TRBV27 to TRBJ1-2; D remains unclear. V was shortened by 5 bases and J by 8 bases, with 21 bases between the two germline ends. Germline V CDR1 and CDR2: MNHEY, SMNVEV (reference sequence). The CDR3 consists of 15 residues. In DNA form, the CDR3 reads TGTGCCAGCAGTCCCAGACCGGTGACGGTAGGGGGCTACACCTTC. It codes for CASSPRPVTVGGYTF.

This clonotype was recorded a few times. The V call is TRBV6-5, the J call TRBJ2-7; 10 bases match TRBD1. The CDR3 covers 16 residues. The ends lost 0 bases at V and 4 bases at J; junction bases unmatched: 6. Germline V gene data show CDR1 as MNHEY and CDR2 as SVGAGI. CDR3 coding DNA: TGTGCCAGCAGTTACTCGATCTCGGGACAGGGGTACGAGCAGTACTTC. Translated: CASSYSISGQGYEQYF.

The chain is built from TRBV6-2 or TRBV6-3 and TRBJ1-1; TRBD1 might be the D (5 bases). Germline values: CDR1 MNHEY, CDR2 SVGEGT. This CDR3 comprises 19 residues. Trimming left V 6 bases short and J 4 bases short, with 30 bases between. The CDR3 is CASRPTLPRQIAGGTEAFF. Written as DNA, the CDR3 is TGTGCCAGCAGACCTACTCTCCCGCGACAGATTGCGGGAGGCACTGAAGCTTTCTTT.

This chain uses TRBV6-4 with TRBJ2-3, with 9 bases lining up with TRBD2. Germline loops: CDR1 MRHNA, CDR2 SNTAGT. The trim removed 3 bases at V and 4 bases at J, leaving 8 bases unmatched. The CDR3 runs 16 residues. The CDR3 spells CASSDEAGGRPDTQYF. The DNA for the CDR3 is TGTGCCAGCAGTGATGAGGCGGGAGGGCGTCCAGATACGCAGTATTTT.

CDR3 nucleotides: TGCGCCAGCAGCCCCCAAACAGGCCTTACTAACTATGGCTACACCTTC. It specifies CASSPQTGLTNYGYTF. The chain has TRBV4-3 and TRBJ1-2; D might be TRBD1 (5 bases). Trimming stripped 4 bases from V and 0 bases from J, with 15 bases between. Per germline, CDR1 LGHNA and CDR2 YSLEER. The CDR3 consists of 16 residues.

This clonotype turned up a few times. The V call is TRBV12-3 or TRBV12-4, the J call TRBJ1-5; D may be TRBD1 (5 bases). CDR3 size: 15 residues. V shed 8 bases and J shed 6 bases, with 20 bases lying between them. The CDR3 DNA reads TGTGCCAGCGCAAGGAAGGGGATAGGTTTTCAGCCCCAGCATTTT. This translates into CASARKGIGFQPQHF.

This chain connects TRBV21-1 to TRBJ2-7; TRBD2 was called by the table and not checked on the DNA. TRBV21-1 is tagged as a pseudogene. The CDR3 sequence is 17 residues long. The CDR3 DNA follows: TGTGCCAGCAGCAAAGCAAGACTAGCGGGGCACTCCTACGAGCAGTACTTC. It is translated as CASSKARLAGHSYEQYF.

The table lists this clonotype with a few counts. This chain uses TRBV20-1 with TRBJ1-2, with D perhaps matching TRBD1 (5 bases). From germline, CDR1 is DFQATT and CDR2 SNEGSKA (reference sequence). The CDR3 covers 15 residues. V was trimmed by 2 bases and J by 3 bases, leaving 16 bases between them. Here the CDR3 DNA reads TGCAGTGCTAGAAAGGGCGGGGGGTCGGACTATGGCTACACCTTC. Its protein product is CSARKGGGSDYGYTF.

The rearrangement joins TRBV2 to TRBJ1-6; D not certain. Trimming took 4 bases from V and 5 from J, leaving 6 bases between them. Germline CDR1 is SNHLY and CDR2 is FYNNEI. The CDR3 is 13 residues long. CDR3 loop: CASSARNNSPLHF. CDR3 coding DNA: TGTGCCAGCAGTGCACGCAATAATTCACCCCTCCACTTT.

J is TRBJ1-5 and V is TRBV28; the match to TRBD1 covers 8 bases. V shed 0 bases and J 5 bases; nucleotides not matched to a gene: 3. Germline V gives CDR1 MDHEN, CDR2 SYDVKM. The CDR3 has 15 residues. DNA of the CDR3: TGTGCCAGCAGTTTATGGGACAGGGACGATCAGCCCCAGCATTTT. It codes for CASSLWDRDDQPQHF.

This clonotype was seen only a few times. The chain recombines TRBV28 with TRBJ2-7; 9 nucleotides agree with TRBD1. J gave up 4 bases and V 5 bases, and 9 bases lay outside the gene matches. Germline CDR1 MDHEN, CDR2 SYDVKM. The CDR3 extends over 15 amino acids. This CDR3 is CASSLGGQGIYEQYF. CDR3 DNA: TGTGCCAGCAGTCTCGGGGGACAGGGAATATACGAGCAGTACTTC.

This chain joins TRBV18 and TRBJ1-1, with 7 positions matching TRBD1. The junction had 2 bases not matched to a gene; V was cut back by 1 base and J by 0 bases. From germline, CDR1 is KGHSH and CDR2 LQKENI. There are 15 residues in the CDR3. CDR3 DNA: TGTGCCAGCTCACCACAAGGGGGCCTGAACACTGAAGCTTTCTTT. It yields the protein CASSPQGGLNTEAFF.

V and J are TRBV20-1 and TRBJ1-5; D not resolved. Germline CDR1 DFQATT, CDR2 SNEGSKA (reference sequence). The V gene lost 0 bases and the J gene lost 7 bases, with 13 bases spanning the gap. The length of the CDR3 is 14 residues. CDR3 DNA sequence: TGCAGTGCTAGAGAAATGGGCCCTTGGCAGCCCCAGCATTTT. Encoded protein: CSAREMGPWQPQHF.

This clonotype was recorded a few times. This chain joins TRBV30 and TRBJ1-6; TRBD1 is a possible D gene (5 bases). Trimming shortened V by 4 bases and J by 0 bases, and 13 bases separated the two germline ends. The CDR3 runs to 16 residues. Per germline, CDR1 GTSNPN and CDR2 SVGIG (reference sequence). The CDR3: CAWTSDGGSYNSPLHF. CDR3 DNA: TGTGCCTGGACCTCGGACGGGGGCTCCTATAATTCACCCCTCCACTTT.

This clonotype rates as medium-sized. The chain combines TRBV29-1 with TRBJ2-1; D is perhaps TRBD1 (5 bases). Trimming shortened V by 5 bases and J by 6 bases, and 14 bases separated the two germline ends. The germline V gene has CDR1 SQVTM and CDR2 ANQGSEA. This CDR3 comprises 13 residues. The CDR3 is CSVLADTSNEQFF. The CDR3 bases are TGCAGCGTTCTGGCGGACACCTCCAATGAGCAGTTCTTC.